This T cell receptor (beta chain) comes out of a study of blood T cells in healthy people across ages. General study findings and limits: A greater number of naive CD4+ cells and higher diversity distinguished long-lived donors from aged donors.

Then a second PCR, running roughly 7 to 11 cycles, was carried out with a sample-barcoded 5' primer and a J-beta primer mix. MiXCR, run by TCRdb on the 5' RACE reads, gives a single entry per CDR3 protein. The sample has 1.5 million to 2 million distinct CDR3 sequences; about 50% are singletons. The CDR3 spans 18 residues. The V segment lost 4 bases and the J segment 7 bases; nucleotides outside the gene matches: 16. Comment on this clonotype: Its antigen is unidentified.

The specimen sequenced was blood. This sequence was found in a woman in her thirties or forties in good health. V and J are TRBV12-3 or TRBV12-4 and TRBJ2-5; 12 nucleotides agree with TRBD1. CDR3 residues: CASSYRSIRDRGLGTQYF. The CDR3 nucleotides are TGTGCCAGCAGTTACCGATCCATCCGGGACAGGGGGCTTGGGACCCAGTACTTC.